The sequence of this T cell receptor (beta chain) was determined in a study of Ad26.COV2.S vaccination and SARS-CoV-2 variants. The repertoire was sequenced with immunoSEQ multiplex PCR; TCRdb's copy has only in-frame clones and lacks some. This sample has hundreds of thousands of clones, with 89% found just once. Indicated treatment: over 15 received Ad26.COV2.S at low or high dose, single or two shots; about 5 received placebo; per-sample allocation not given. Specimens were obtained on day 63 following the first vaccine or placebo injection. Study-wide results and limits: Once vaccination had occurred, spike-specific CD8+ and CD4+ T cell responses reportedly showed substantial breadth.

The V end was cut by 8 bases, the J end by 0 bases, with 11 bases between. The CDR3 totals 13 residues. Germline assignment: CDR1 LNHNV and CDR2 YYDKDF (reference sequence). This clone was observed a single time. Antigen specificity is unknown. Sequences were derived from peripheral blood, sampled in a trial of Ad26.COV2.S vaccine versus placebo. The sequence was collected from a person aged 18-60 years who received the Ad26.COV2.S COVID-19 vaccine or a placebo. This chain connects TRBV15 to TRBJ2-7; D is possibly TRBD2 (5 bases). The CDR3: CATQDTSSYEQYF. As DNA, the CDR3 is TGTGCCACCCAGGATACTAGCTCCTACGAGCAGTACTTC.